In its sample, the clone carrying this T cell receptor (beta chain) was seen many times. The antigen is undetermined. Every TCR beta cDNA library bore unique molecular identifiers. Input amounts of about 0.95 to 10 million T cells were used. These gave 500,000 or so cDNA molecules, so each molecule approximated one T cell. TCRdb ran MiXCR on the PCR reads and lists one entry per CDR3 protein. The data contain around 200,000 distinct CDR3 sequences, approximately 30% of them singletons. This record belongs to a study of post-analysis software for immune sequencing data. Whole-study context: Relapsing-remitting, secondary progressive and progressive-relapsing forms of multiple sclerosis all featured among disease courses.

The CDR3 loop spans 17 amino acids. Germline V gene sequence: CDR1 LGHNA, CDR2 YNFKEQ. J was trimmed by 6 bases and V by 0 bases; bases with no gene match: 13. General study points: There were five or six TRBV segments more frequent in patients than controls, and TRBV5-6, TRBV5-1 and TRBV20-1 were among them. Compared against controls, patients with multiple sclerosis displayed significantly lower normalized Chao1 diversity. Samples prepared in the same batch strongly co-clustered by F measure.

This TCR derives from a girl aged 2-17 years with multiple sclerosis. The chain is built from TRBV4-2 and TRBJ1-2, with 7 bases aligning to TRBD1. The sequenced sample consisted of blood. CDR3 sequence (DNA): TGTGCCAGCAGCCAAGACTACCTACAGGGGCCCGTGGATGGCTACACCTTC. Translation gives CASSQDYLQGPVDGYTF.